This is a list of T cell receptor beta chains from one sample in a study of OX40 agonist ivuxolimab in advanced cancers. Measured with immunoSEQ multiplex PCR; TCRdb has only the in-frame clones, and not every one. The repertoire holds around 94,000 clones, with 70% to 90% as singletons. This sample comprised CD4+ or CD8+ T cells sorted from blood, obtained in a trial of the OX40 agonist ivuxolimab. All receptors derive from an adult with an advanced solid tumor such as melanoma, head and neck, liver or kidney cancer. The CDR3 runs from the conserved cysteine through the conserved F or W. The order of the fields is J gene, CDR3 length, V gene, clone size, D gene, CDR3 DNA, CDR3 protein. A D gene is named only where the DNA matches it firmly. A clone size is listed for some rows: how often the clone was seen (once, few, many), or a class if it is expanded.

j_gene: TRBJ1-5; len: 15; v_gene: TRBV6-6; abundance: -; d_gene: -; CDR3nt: TGTGCCAGCAGTTACTACACAGGGAGCAATCAGCCCCAGCATTTT; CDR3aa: CASSYYTGSNQPQHF
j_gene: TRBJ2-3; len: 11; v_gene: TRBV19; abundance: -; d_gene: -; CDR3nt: TGTGCCACATTCCTTTGGGATACGCAGTATTTT; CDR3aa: CATFLWDTQYF
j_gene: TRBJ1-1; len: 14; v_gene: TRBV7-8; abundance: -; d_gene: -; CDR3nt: TGTGCCAGCAGCCCCAGGGGACCGACAGCTGAAGCTTTCTTT; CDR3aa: CASSPRGPTAEAFF
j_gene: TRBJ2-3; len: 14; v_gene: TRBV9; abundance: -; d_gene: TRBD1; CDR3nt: TGTGCCAGCAGCTCGCGGACAGGGCCGGATACGCAGTATTTT; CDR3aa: CASSSRTGPDTQYF
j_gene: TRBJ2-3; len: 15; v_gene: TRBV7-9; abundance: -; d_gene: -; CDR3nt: TGTGCCAGCAGCTCTCCCGGGCGGAACACAGATACGCAGTATTTT; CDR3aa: CASSSPGRNTDTQYF
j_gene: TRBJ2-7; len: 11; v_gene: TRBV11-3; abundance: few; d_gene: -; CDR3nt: TGTGCCAGCAGCTTAGTGTCCGAGCAGTACTTC; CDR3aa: CASSLVSEQYF
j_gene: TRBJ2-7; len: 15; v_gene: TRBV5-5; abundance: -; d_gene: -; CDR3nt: TGTGCCAGCAGCGACCTTCCGTGGGGCTCCTACGAGCAGTACTTC; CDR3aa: CASSDLPWGSYEQYF
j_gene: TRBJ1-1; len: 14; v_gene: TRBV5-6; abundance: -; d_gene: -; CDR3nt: TGTGCCAGCAGCTTGCACGTTCCAGGGGTCGAAGCTTTCTTT; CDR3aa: CASSLHVPGVEAFF
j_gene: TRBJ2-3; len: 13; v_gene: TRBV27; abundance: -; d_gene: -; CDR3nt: TGTGCCAGCAGTTTTAGTCAGACCTATACGCAGTATTTT; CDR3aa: CASSFSQTYTQYF
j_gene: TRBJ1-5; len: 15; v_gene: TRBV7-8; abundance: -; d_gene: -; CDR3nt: TGTGCCAGCAGCCACTCGAGGGACAGCAATCAGCCCCAGCATTTT; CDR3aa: CASSHSRDSNQPQHF
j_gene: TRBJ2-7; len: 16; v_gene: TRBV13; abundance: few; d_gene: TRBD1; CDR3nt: TGTGCCAGCAGCTTCGACTCCGGGACAGGGGGAATCGAGCAGTACTTC; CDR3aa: CASSFDSGTGGIEQYF
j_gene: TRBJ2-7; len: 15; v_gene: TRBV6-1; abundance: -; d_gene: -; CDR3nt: TGTGCCAGCAGTGAAGAGGTAACTCGAAACTACGAGCAGTACTTC; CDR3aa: CASSEEVTRNYEQYF
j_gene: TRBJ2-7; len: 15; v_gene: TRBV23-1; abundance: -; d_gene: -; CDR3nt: TGCGCCAGCAGTCAAGCCGGCTTCTTGACATACGAGCAGTACTTC; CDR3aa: CASSQAGFLTYEQYF
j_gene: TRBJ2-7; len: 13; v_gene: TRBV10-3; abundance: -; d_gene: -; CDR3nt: TGTGCCATCAGTGAAAACGGTGGGGGCGAGCAGTACTTC; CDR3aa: CAISENGGGEQYF
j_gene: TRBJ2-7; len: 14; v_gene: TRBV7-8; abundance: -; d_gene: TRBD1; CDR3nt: TGTGCCAGCAGCCCTACGACAGGGTTTTACGAGCAGTACTTC; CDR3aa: CASSPTTGFYEQYF
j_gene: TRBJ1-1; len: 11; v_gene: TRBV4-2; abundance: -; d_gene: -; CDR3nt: TGTGCCAGCAAAGAGAAAGCTGAAGCTTTCTTT; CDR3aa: CASKEKAEAFF
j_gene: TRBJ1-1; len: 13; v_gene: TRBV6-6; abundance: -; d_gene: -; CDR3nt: TGTGCCAGCAGTTACCGGACGAGCACTGAAGCTTTCTTT; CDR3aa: CASSYRTSTEAFF
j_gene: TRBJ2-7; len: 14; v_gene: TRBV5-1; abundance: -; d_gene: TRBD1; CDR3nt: TGTGCCAGCAGCCTGCCGACAGGGAGCTACGAGCAGTACTTC; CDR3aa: CASSLPTGSYEQYF
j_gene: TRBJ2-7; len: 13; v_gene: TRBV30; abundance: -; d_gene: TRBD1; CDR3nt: TGTGCCTGGAGTCCCGGGACAGGGTACGAGCAGTACTTC; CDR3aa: CAWSPGTGYEQYF
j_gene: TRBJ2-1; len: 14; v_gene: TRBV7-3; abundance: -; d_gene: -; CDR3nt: TGTGCCAGCAGCCCCGCCCCCACTAGGGCCCCGCAGTTCTTC; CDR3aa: CASSPAPTRAPQFF
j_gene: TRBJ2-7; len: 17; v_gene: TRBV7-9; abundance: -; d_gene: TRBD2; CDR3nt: TGTGCCAGCAGCCCAGGGCAATCAGGACTAGCTGCAGGCGAGCAGTACTTC; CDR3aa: CASSPGQSGLAAGEQYF
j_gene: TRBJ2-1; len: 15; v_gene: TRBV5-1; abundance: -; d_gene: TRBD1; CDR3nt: TGCGCCAGCTCAGAAAGGACCGGGACAGGCAATGAGCAGTTCTTC; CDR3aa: CASSERTGTGNEQFF
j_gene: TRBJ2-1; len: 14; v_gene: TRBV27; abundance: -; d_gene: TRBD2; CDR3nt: TGTGCCAGCGGGAGCGGGAGGGAAGGGAATGAGCAGTTCTTC; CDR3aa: CASGSGREGNEQFF